This T cell receptor beta chain was identified during a study of identical twins. Germline V gene sequence: CDR1 SGHVS, CDR2 FQNEAQ. V dropped 1 base and J dropped 7 bases, with 11 bases sitting between them. The CDR3 covers 14 residues. TCRdb ran MiXCR on the 5' RACE reads and lists one entry per CDR3 protein. Of 200,000 to 250,000 distinct CDR3 sequences in the sample, 10% to 15% were seen once. This sample also belongs to another study, concerning yellow fever vaccine responses in identical twins.

The source of this sequence is a woman in her late teens or twenties in good health. Sequencing was carried out using memory (CD45RO+) T cells sorted from blood. V gene TRBV7-8 combines with J gene TRBJ2-1; either TRBD1 or TRBD2 may supply D (5 bases each). The CDR3 coding sequence is TGTGCCAGCAGCTTAGTTGGGGACGGGAATGAGCAGTTCTTC. Encoded protein: CASSLVGDGNEQFF.